This T cell receptor (beta chain) was sequenced in a study of CD8 T cells in ankylosing spondylitis. One entry per CDR3 protein, called by TCRdb with MiXCR from the 5' RACE reads. The table lists about 440,000 distinct CDR3 sequences, 17% of them singletons. General study findings and limits: Among TCR beta sequences, a motif of 7 to 9 highly homologous variants appeared characteristic of ankylosing spondylitis blood. Earlier reports found some motif variants in synovial fluid and blood in reactive arthritis.

This clonotype was seen ten or more times. Its antigen is currently unknown. Germline CDR1 reads SQVTM; CDR2 reads ANQGSEA. The CDR3 is 13 amino acids. Trimming took 7 bases from V and 7 from J; bases not matched to a gene: 6. Sequencing was done on a sample of blood, either unsorted or a sorted T cell fraction (not recorded which). The V gene is TRBV29-1, the J gene TRBJ2-3, with TRBD2 matching 12 bases. The clonotype comes from a male donor with ankylosing spondylitis. This CDR3 is CSAVTSGGNTQYF. The CDR3 nucleotides read TGCAGCGCTGTGACTAGCGGGGGAAATACGCAGTATTTT.